Listed below are T cell receptor beta chains from one sample, sequenced in a study of blood T cell repertoires in COVID-19. TCRdb's table, derived via immunoSEQ multiplex PCR, lists solely in-frame clones and lacks some. The table has fewer than 250,000 clones, 80% to 90% seen once. Sequenced: peripheral blood. These receptors were obtained from a human donor in a cohort sampled during active COVID-19. Each CDR3 is given with its conserved first and last residue. The D gene is left open where the match is weak. Clone size is given for some rows only: seen once, a few or many times, or a class if the clone is expanded.

abundance,j_gene,d_gene,len,v_gene,CDR3nt,CDR3aa
-,TRBJ2-1,TRBD2,16,TRBV5-1,TGCGCCAGCAGCTTGCGTTCTAGCGGGAGTCTCCATGAGCAGTTCTTC,CASSLRSSGSLHEQFF
-,TRBJ2-5,-,15,TRBV5-4,TGTGCCAGCAGCGTAAGTTTGTCGACTCAGGAGACCCAGTACTTC,CASSVSLSTQETQYF
-,TRBJ2-3,TRBD1,15,TRBV5-6,TGTGCCAGCAGTTTCGGGACAGGGGGTTCAGATACGCAGTATTTT,CASSFGTGGSDTQYF
-,TRBJ2-2,-,13,TRBV7-8,TGTGCCAGCAGCCGTAGTTTCACCGGGGAGCTGTTTTTT,CASSRSFTGELFF
-,TRBJ2-7,TRBD1,15,TRBV28,TGTGCCAGCAGTACCTATCCGGGACAGTCCTACGAGCAGTACTTC,CASSTYPGQSYEQYF
-,TRBJ2-5,TRBD1,15,TRBV24-1,TGTGCCACCAGTGACATGGGACAGTATGGAGAGACCCAGTACTTC,CATSDMGQYGETQYF
once,TRBJ2-6,-,13,TRBV3-1/TRBV3-2,TGTGCCAGCAACCTACAGGGGGCCAACGTCCTGACTTTC,CASNLQGANVLTF
once,TRBJ2-2,-,15,TRBV5-5,TGTGCCAGCAGCTTCAGGGATACGAACACCGGGGAGCTGTTTTTT,CASSFRDTNTGELFF
-,TRBJ1-4,-,14,TRBV5-5,TGTGCCAGCAGCTTGGGATCCACAAATGAAAAACTGTTTTTT,CASSLGSTNEKLFF
-,TRBJ2-5,-,16,TRBV11-2,TGTGCCAGCAGCTTGTTGGCTGGGGGCTACCAAGAGACCCAGTACTTC,CASSLLAGGYQETQYF
-,TRBJ2-3,TRBD2,15,TRBV5-1,TGCGCCAGCAGCCCGGGGAGGGGACCCGGAGATACGCAGTATTTT,CASSPGRGPGDTQYF
-,TRBJ2-7,-,13,TRBV3-1/TRBV3-2,TGTGCCAGCAGCCAGACACTCTCCTACGAGCAGTACTTC,CASSQTLSYEQYF
few,TRBJ2-7,TRBD1,15,TRBV3-1/TRBV3-2,TGTGCCAGCAGCCCCGGACAGGGTGGGTCCTACGAGCAGTACTTC,CASSPGQGGSYEQYF
-,TRBJ2-3,TRBD1,15,TRBV5-8,TGTGCCAGCAGCTTGAACAGGGGGAGGACAGATACGCAGTATTTT,CASSLNRGRTDTQYF
-,TRBJ2-2,-,15,TRBV7-8,TGTGCCAGCAGCTCCCCACGACTAGTACCCGGGGAGCTGTTTTTT,CASSSPRLVPGELFF
-,TRBJ1-3,-,14,TRBV9,TGTGCCAGCTCCCCAGGGGATGGTGGAAACACCATATATTTT,CASSPGDGGNTIYF
few,TRBJ2-2,-,13,TRBV2,TGTGCCAGCACCCAAGGGGGTTCCGGGGAGCTGTTTTTT,CASTQGGSGELFF
-,TRBJ1-1,TRBD1,18,TRBV6-7,TGTGCCAGCAGTATTTGCGGGACAGGGCGCCACATGAACACTGAAGCTTTCTTT,CASSICGTGRHMNTEAFF
-,TRBJ2-5,TRBD1,14,TRBV6-5,TGTGCCAGCAGCTTCGACAGGGCCCAAGAGACCCAGTACTTC,CASSFDRAQETQYF
-,TRBJ1-1,-,16,TRBV28,TGTGCCAGCAGTTACCCAAGGGGGGGGATGAACACTGAAGCTTTCTTT,CASSYPRGGMNTEAFF
-,TRBJ2-7,-,14,TRBV28,TGTGCCAGCAGTTTTCCGGGGTCCAACTACGAGCAGTACTTC,CASSFPGSNYEQYF
-,TRBJ2-2,-,16,TRBV4-2,TGTGCCAGCAGCCAAGATAACTGGGCGCGCGCCGGGGAGCTGTTTTTT,CASSQDNWARAGELFF
-,TRBJ1-4,-,13,TRBV30,TGTGCCTCTACAGGGCGCGCTAATGAAAAACTGTTTTTT,CASTGRANEKLFF
-,TRBJ2-2,TRBD1,16,TRBV9,TGTGCCAGCAGCATACGACAGGGGGCGAACACCGGGGAGCTGTTTTTT,CASSIRQGANTGELFF
-,TRBJ2-5,-,15,TRBV14,TGTGCCAGCAGCCAAGATCGTCGACAGGTTGAGACCCAGTACTTC,CASSQDRRQVETQYF
-,TRBJ2-3,TRBD2,14,TRBV28,TGTGCCAGCGGGCGGGAGCCTAGCACAGATACGCAGTATTTT,CASGREPSTDTQYF
-,TRBJ1-2,-,14,TRBV28,TGTGCCAGCAGTTTCATCAGGGGCGCTGAGGGCTACACCTTC,CASSFIRGAEGYTF